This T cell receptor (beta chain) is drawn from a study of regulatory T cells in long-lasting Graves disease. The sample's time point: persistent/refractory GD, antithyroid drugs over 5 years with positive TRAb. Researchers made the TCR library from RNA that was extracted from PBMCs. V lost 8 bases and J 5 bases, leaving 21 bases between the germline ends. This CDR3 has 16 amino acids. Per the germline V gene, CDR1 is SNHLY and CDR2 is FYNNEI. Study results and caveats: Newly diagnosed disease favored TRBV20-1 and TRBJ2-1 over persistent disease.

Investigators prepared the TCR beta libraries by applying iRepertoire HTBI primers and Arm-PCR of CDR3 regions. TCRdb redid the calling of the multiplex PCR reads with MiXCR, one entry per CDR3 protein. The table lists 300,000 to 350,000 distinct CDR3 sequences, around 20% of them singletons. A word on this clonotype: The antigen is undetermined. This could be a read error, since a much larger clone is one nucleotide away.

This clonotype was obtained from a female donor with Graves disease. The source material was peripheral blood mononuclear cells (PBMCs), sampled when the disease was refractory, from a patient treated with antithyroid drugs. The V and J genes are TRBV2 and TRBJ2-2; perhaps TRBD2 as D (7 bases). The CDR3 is CASLGLTGGRTGELFF. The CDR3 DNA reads TGTGCCAGCCTGGGACTAACGGGGGGCCGGACCGGGGAGCTGTTTTTT.